This T cell receptor (beta chain) was observed in a study of CD8+CD57+ T cells in acquired aplastic anemia. Study-level background: The sorted CD4+ and CD8+ cells yielded an average approximately 3.2 ug of DNA.

TCR beta VDJ and CDR3 profiling used genomic DNA as template. MiXCR was run by TCRdb on the reads, yielding one entry per CDR3 protein. The data contain 200,000 to 250,000 distinct CDR3 sequences, roughly 35% of them singletons. Germline V gene sequence: CDR1 SSHAT, CDR2 FNYEAQ (reference sequence). This CDR3 is built from 15 residues. With respect to this clonotype: The junction shows a germline mismatch at one end, possibly a read error.

The TCR comes from a human donor in good health, serving as a control. The chain has TRBV7-7 and TRBJ2-5; 8 bases agree with TRBD1. Sequencing was carried out using sorted CD4+, CD8+, or CD8+CD57+ T cells (not recorded which) from PBMCs. The CDR3 protein is CASSPDRGMEETQYF. For the CDR3, the DNA is TGTGCTAGCAGCCCCGACAGGGGAATGGAAGAGACCCAGTACTTC.